Shown below are 23 T cell receptor beta chains from a single sample sequenced in a study of shared clonotypes between healthy human individuals. Data came from immunoSEQ multiplex PCR; TCRdb stores just in-frame clones and leaves some out. The sample records fewer than 1.8 million clones, about 98.5% being singletons. Sequenced material: naive CD4+ T cells sorted from blood. Indicated subset: CD45RA+ positively selected. The receptors stem from a man younger than 40 in good health.

Regarding this clone: The sample holds other DNA sequences that translate to the same CDR3. The rearrangement links TRBV9 to TRBJ2-7, with 10 bases identical to TRBD1. Germline values: CDR1 SGDLS, CDR2 YYNGEE. Trimming removed 0 bases from V and 4 bases from J; junction bases left unmatched: 4. The CDR3 has 15 residues. The CDR3 protein is CASSVAGTGAYEQYF. As DNA, the CDR3 is TGTGCCAGCAGCGTAGCAGGGACAGGGGCGTACGAGCAGTACTTC.

The chain joins TRBV19 to TRBJ2-3; D might be TRBD2 (6 bases). Germline CDR1 and CDR2: LNHDA and SQIVND (reference sequence). CDR3 length: 13 amino acids. V lost 9 bases and J lost 4, with 14 bases in between. CDR3 sequence: CASGVGGADTQYF. The DNA for the CDR3 is TGTGCCAGCGGGGTCGGAGGGGCAGATACGCAGTATTTT. The whole variable domain, remainder taken from reference TRBV19 and TRBJ2-3, is DGGITQSPKYLFRKEGQNVTLSCEQNLNHDAMYWYRQDPGQGLRLIYYSQIVNDFQKGDIAEGYSVSREKKESFPLTVTSAQKNPTAFYLCASGVGGADTQYFGPGTRLTVL.

V usage is TRBV7-9 and J usage is TRBJ1-2; 10 bases fit TRBD1. The CDR3 has 19 amino acids. J was trimmed by 8 bases and V by 5 bases; bases with no gene match: 23. Germline CDR1 reads SEHNR; CDR2 reads FQNEAQ (reference sequence). This chain's CDR3 is CASSPRLFPDRGSSGGYTF. For the CDR3, the DNA is TGTGCCAGCAGCCCCCGCTTGTTTCCGGACAGGGGGAGCTCTGGAGGCTACACCTTC.

The rearrangement uses TRBV7-3 and TRBJ2-1, with TRBD1 matching 8 bases. The junction had 3 bases not matched to a gene; V was cut back by 6 bases and J by 2 bases. Germline V gives CDR1 SGHTA, CDR2 FQGTGA. The CDR3 has 14 amino acids. The CDR3 DNA reads TGTGCCAGCAGAAGACAGGGGACCTACAATGAGCAGTTCTTC. This sequence encodes CASRRQGTYNEQFF.

The chain has TRBV2 and TRBJ2-1; D may be TRBD2 (5 bases). V gave up 5 bases and J gave up 2 bases, with 10 bases separating them. Germline V gene sequence: CDR1 SNHLY, CDR2 FYNNEI. This CDR3 spans 14 amino acids. CDR3 amino acids: CASSPEGAYNEQFF. DNA of the CDR3: TGTGCCAGCAGTCCCGAGGGCGCCTACAATGAGCAGTTCTTC.

The V gene is TRBV5-1, the J gene TRBJ2-7, with D possibly being TRBD1 or TRBD2 (5 bases each). With 7 bases removed from V and 6 bases from J, the gap between germline ends came to 20 bases. Germline CDR1 is SGHRS and CDR2 is YFSETQ. CDR3 size: 14 residues. DNA for the CDR3: TGCGCCAGCGGCCCGGGGCAGGGAAAAAGCGAGCAGTACTTC. Amino acids: CASGPGQGKSEQYF.

CDR3 residues: CASRKLMTSGSTGELFF. Here the CDR3 DNA reads TGTGCCAGCAGAAAACTAATGACTAGCGGGAGTACCGGGGAGCTGTTTTTT. V and J are TRBV27 and TRBJ2-2, with 12 nucleotides matching TRBD2. V lost 6 bases, J lost 5 bases, and 10 bases stayed unmatched. This CDR3 has 17 residues. Germline assignment: CDR1 MNHEY and CDR2 SMNVEV (reference sequence).

V usage is TRBV14 and J usage is TRBJ2-7, with 8 bases lining up with TRBD2. Germline loops: CDR1 SGHDN, CDR2 FVKESK. There are 19 residues in the CDR3. With V trimmed by 1 base and J by 5 bases, 19 bases remained unmatched. The CDR3 DNA sequence: TGTGCCAGCAGCCAAGTGTACCCCCGGGGACTAGTTCTCCTGAACGAGCAGTACTTC. It specifies CASSQVYPRGLVLLNEQYF. Variable domain in full (rest from reference TRBV14 and TRBJ2-7): EAGVTQFPSHSVIEKGQTVTLRCDPISGHDNLYWYRRVMGKEIKFLLHFVKESKQDESGMPNNRFLAERTGGTYSTLKVQPAELEDSGVYFCASSQVYPRGLVLLNEQYFGPGTRLTVT.

V usage is TRBV5-1 and J usage is TRBJ2-3; 8 bases match TRBD2. Trimming at V came to 1 base and at J to 4 bases, leaving 8 bases not matched to a gene. Germline-derived CDR1 and CDR2 are SGHRS and YFSETQ. The CDR3 totals 16 residues. CDR3 in DNA: TGCGCCAGCAGCTTGCGCGGAGCGGGAGTATCAGATACGCAGTATTTT. This gives the protein CASSLRGAGVSDTQYF.

This rearrangement joins TRBV7-2 to TRBJ1-2; no clear D. Germline V gene sequence: CDR1 SGHTA, CDR2 FQGNSA. The CDR3 is 13 amino acids. Trimming pared 4 bases from V and 3 bases from J, leaving 9 bases between. DNA of the CDR3: TGTGCCAGCAGCTCCCAAGGATACTATGGCTACACCTTC. This sequence encodes CASSSQGYYGYTF.

This chain connects TRBV19 to TRBJ2-6; no definite D call. The ends were cut back, 4 bases at V and 0 bases at J, with 13 bases in the middle. Germline V CDR1 and CDR2: LNHDA, SQIVND (reference sequence). The CDR3 consists of 17 residues. In nucleotides, the CDR3 is TGTGCCAGTAGTACAGGCCCAACAATCTCTGGGGCCAACGTCCTGACTTTC. Its protein is CASSTGPTISGANVLTF.

The chain couples TRBV7-2 to TRBJ2-1; D might be TRBD1 (6 bases). This CDR3 contains 15 residues. Germline V CDR1 and CDR2: SGHTA, FQGNSA. V was clipped by 4 bases and J by 0 bases, with 10 bases between them. The CDR3 is CASSSRGSSYNEQFF. The CDR3 DNA sequence: TGTGCCAGCAGCTCAAGGGGGAGCTCCTACAATGAGCAGTTCTTC.

The chain carries TRBV11-2 and TRBJ1-3; 9 bases are a match to TRBD1. Germline V gene sequence: CDR1 SGHAT, CDR2 FQNNGV. With V trimmed by 4 bases and J by 8 bases, 9 bases remained unmatched. The CDR3 consists of 15 residues. CDR3 amino acids: CASSSLRDRVDTIYF. Written as DNA, the CDR3 is TGTGCCAGCAGCTCCCTCCGGGACAGGGTGGACACCATATATTTT.

This clone was recorded once. The gene calls are TRBV29-1 and TRBJ2-7; D not resolved. The CDR3 sequence is 10 residues long. Between the trimmed V and J ends, which lost 4 bases and 5 bases, there was a span of 6 bases. The germline V gene has CDR1 SQVTM and CDR2 ANQGSEA. This CDR3 is CSVVGNEQYF. The DNA for the CDR3 is TGCAGCGTTGTGGGGAACGAGCAGTACTTC.

The V gene is TRBV4-1, the J gene TRBJ1-1, with D unclear. The V and J ends lost 0 bases and 0 bases respectively, with 8 bases between them. The germline CDR1 and CDR2 sequences are MGHRA and YSYEKL. The CDR3 has 15 amino acids. In nucleotides, the CDR3 is TGCGCCAGCAGCCAAGAGCCGTTCATGAACACTGAAGCTTTCTTT. Translation: CASSQEPFMNTEAFF.

The chain joins TRBV7-7 to TRBJ2-2, with a weak D call TRBD1 (6 bases). CDR1 is SSHAT and CDR2 is FNYEAQ in the germline V gene (reference sequence). Trimming took 1 base from V and 8 from J, leaving 17 bases between them. The CDR3 is made up of 16 amino acids. CDR3 coding DNA: TGTGCCAGCAGCTTAGTACCGGACAGTTCCGTAGGGGAGCTGTTTTTT. Protein sequence: CASSLVPDSSVGELFF. Drawing the rest from reference TRBV7-7 and TRBJ2-2, the complete variable domain is GAGVSQSPRYKVTKRGQDVTLRCDPISSHATLYWYQQALGQGPEFLTYFNYEAQPDKSGLPSDRFSAERPEGSISTLTIQRTEQRDSAMYRCASSLVPDSSVGELFFGEGSRLTVL.

This clone was detected only once. The same CDR3 arises from other DNA sequences in this sample as well. This chain uses TRBV19 with TRBJ2-3; TRBD1 aligns across 7 bases. J lost 2 bases, V lost 3 bases, and 2 bases had no gene match. CDR3 length: 14 residues. Germline V lookup: CDR1 LNHDA, CDR2 SQIVND (reference sequence). CDR3 sequence (DNA): TGTGCCAGTAGTATCGGGACAGTCACAGATACGCAGTATTTT. It codes for CASSIGTVTDTQYF.

This chain links TRBV7-9 with TRBJ2-5, with a possible D match to TRBD1 (6 bases). Per the germline V gene, CDR1 is SEHNR and CDR2 is FQNEAQ (reference sequence). The CDR3 sequence is 13 residues long. V was trimmed by 6 bases and J by 1 base, leaving 9 bases between them. The CDR3 region is CASRNRAQETQYF. The CDR3 nucleotides are TGTGCCAGCAGGAACAGGGCCCAAGAGACCCAGTACTTC.

The J gene is TRBJ2-3, the V gene TRBV7-8; D ambiguous. Germline CDR1 SGHVS, CDR2 FQNEAQ. This CDR3 region has 16 residues. V lost 1 base and J lost 4, with 15 bases in between. The CDR3 coding sequence is TGTGCCAGCAGCTTAGAAGGTGCTAGTGTCGCAGATACGCAGTATTTT. It yields the protein CASSLEGASVADTQYF. The whole variable domain, remainder taken from reference TRBV7-8 and TRBJ2-3, is GAGVSQSPRYKVAKRGQDVALRCDPISGHVSLFWYQQALGQGPEFLTYFQNEAQLDKSGLPSDRFFAERPEGSVSTLKIQRTQQEDSAVYLCASSLEGASVADTQYFGPGTRLTVL.

This chain connects TRBV7-2 to TRBJ2-3, with 11 bases aligning to TRBD2. There are 17 residues in the CDR3. Germline V gene sequence: CDR1 SGHTA, CDR2 FQGNSA. Trimming took 1 base from V and 2 from J; bases not matched to a gene: 5. The CDR3 sequence: CASSLGTSGPATDTQYF. The CDR3 DNA reads as TGTGCCAGCAGCTTAGGGACTAGCGGGCCAGCCACAGATACGCAGTATTTT.

The rearrangement uses TRBV18 and TRBJ1-1; a possible D gene is TRBD1 (5 bases). Germline CDR1 KGHSH, CDR2 LQKENI. The CDR3 covers 13 residues. The germline V and J ends were trimmed by 6 bases and 3 bases, with 11 bases remaining between them. The CDR3 reads CASSQGGDTEAFF. As DNA, the CDR3 is TGTGCCAGCTCCCAGGGTGGGGACACTGAAGCTTTCTTT.

This clone was detected only once. V gene TRBV5-6 combines with J gene TRBJ2-1; the match to TRBD2 covers 8 bases. The V and J ends lost 3 bases and 2 bases, in that order; junction bases with no gene match: 7. The CDR3 length is 16 residues. Germline CDR1 SGHDT, CDR2 YYEEEE. CDR3 in amino acids: CASSYGLAATYNEQFF. CDR3 DNA: TGTGCCAGCAGCTACGGACTAGCAGCAACCTACAATGAGCAGTTCTTC.

The chain carries TRBV28 and TRBJ2-7, with 8 bases matching TRBD1. CDR1 and CDR2 (germline): MDHEN, SYDVKM. The length of the CDR3 is 15 residues. The V gene end was trimmed by 4 bases and the J gene end by 1 base; junction bases not matched to a gene: 6. The CDR3 spells CASSWDRRRSYEQYF. CDR3 coding DNA: TGTGCCAGCAGTTGGGACAGGCGACGATCCTACGAGCAGTACTTC.